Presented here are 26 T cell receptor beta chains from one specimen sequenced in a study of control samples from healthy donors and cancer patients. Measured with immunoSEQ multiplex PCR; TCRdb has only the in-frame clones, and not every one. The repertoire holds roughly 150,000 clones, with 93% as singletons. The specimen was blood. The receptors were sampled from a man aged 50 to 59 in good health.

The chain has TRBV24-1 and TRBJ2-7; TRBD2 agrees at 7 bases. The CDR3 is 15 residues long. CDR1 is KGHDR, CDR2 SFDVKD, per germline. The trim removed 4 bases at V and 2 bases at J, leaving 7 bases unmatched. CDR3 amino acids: CATSDGGAGAYEQYF. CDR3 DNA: TGTGCCACCAGTGACGGAGGGGCGGGGGCCTACGAGCAGTACTTC.

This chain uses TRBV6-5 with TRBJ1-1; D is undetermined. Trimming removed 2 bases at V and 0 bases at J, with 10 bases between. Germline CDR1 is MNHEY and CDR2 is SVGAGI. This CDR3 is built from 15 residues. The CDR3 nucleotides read TGTGCCAGCAGTTACGCGACTGGGGTGAACACTGAAGCTTTCTTT. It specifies CASSYATGVNTEAFF.

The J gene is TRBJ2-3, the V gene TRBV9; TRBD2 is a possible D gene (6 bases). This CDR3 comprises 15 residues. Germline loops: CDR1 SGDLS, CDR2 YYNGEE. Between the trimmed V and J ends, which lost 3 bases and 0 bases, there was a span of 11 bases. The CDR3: CASSARRGSTDTQYF. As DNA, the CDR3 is TGTGCCAGCAGCGCCCGACGGGGGAGCACAGATACGCAGTATTTT.

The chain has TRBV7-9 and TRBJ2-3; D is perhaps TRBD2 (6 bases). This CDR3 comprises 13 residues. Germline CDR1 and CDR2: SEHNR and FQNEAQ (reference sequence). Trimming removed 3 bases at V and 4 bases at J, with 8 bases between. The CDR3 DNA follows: TGTGCCAGCAGCTTGAGGGAGGCAGATACGCAGTATTTT. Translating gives CASSLREADTQYF.

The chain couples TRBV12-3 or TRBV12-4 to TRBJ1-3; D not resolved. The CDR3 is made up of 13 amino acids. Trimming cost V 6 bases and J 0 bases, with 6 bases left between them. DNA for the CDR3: TGTGCCAGCAGCGTATACTCTGGAAACACCATATATTTT. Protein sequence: CASSVYSGNTIYF.

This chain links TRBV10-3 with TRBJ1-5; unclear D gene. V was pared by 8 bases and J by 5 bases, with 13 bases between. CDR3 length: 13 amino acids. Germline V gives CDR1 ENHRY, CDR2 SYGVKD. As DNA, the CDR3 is TGTGCCATCGGAGGAGGCGGGGATCAGCCCCAGCATTTT. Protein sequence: CAIGGGGDQPQHF.

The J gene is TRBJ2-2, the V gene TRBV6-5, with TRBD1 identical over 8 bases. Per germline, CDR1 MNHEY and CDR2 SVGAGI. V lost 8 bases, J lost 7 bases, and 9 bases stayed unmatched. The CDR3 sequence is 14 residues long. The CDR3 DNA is TGTGCCAGCGCCCAGGACAGGGCCGACGGGGAGCTGTTTTTT. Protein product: CASAQDRADGELFF.

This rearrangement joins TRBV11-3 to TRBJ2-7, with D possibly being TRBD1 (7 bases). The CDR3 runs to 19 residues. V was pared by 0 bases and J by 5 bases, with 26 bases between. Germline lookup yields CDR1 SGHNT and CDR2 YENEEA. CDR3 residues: CASSLDLRNWQGGIHEQYF. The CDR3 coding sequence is TGTGCCAGCAGCTTAGATCTCAGGAATTGGCAGGGGGGTATCCACGAGCAGTACTTC.

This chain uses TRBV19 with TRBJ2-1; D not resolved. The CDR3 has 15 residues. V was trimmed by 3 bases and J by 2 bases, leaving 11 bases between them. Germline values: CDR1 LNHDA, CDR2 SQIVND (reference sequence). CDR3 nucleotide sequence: TGTGCCAGTAGTATGTTGCTAGTCCCCTACAATGAGCAGTTCTTC. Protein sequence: CASSMLLVPYNEQFF. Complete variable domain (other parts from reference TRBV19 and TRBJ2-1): DGGITQSPKYLFRKEGQNVTLSCEQNLNHDAMYWYRQDPGQGLRLIYYSQIVNDFQKGDIAEGYSVSREKKESFPLTVTSAQKNPTAFYLCASSMLLVPYNEQFFGPGTRLTVL.

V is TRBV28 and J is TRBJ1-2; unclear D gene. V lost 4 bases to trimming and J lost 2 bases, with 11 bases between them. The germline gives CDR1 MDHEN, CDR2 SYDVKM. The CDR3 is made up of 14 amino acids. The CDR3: CASSSGTVNYGYTF. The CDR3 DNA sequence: TGTGCCAGCAGTTCTGGCACAGTCAACTATGGCTACACCTTC.

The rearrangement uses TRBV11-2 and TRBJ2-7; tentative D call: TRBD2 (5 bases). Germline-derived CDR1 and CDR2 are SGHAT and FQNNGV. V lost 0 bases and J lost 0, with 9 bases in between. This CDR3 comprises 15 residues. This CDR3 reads CASSLDQRVSYEQYF. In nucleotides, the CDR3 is TGTGCCAGCAGCTTAGATCAGAGGGTCTCCTACGAGCAGTACTTC.

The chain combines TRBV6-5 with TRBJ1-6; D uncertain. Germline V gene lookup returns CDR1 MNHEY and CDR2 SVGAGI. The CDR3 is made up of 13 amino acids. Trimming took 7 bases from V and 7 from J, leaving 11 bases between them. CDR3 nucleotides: TGTGCCAGCATGGGCTTAGGCAATTCACCCCTCCACTTT. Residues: CASMGLGNSPLHF.

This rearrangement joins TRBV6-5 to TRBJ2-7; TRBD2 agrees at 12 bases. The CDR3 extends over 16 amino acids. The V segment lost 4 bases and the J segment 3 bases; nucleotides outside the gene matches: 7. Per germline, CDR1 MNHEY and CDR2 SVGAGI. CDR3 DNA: TGTGCCAGCAGTTCCAGTCGGACTAGCGGGAACTACGAGCAGTACTTC. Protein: CASSSSRTSGNYEQYF.

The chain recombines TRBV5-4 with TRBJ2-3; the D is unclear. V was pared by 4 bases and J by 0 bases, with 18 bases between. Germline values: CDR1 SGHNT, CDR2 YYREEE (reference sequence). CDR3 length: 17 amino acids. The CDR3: CASSPDLGASSTDTQYF. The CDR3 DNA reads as TGTGCCAGCAGCCCTGACCTCGGCGCGTCTAGCACAGATACGCAGTATTTT.

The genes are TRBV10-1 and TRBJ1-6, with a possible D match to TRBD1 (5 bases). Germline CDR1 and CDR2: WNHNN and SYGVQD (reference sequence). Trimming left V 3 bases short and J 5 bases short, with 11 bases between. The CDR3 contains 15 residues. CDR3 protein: CASSDGTGDNSPLHF. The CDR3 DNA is TGCGCCAGCAGTGATGGAACAGGAGATAATTCACCCCTCCACTTT.

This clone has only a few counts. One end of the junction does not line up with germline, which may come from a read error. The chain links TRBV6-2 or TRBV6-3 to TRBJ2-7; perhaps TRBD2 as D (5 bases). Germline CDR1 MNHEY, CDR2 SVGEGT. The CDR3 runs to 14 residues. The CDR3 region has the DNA TGTGCCAGCAGTTCGCGGGCAGGTTCCTCCGAGCAGTACTTC. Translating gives CASSSRAGSSEQYF.

CDR3 amino acids: CASSVDEDLVVDTQYF. DNA for the CDR3: TGTGCCAGCAGCGTAGATGAGGACCTAGTGGTGGATACGCAGTATTTT. V gene TRBV9 combines with J gene TRBJ2-3; D remains ambiguous. Trimming cost V 0 bases and J 6 bases, with 17 bases left between them. This CDR3 is built from 16 residues. Germline CDR1 reads SGDLS; CDR2 reads YYNGEE.

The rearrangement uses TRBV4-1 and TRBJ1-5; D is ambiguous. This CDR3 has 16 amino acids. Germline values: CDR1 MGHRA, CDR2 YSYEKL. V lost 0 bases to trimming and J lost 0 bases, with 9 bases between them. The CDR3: CASSQDGPASNQPQHF. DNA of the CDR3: TGCGCCAGCAGCCAAGATGGCCCAGCTAGCAATCAGCCCCAGCATTTT.

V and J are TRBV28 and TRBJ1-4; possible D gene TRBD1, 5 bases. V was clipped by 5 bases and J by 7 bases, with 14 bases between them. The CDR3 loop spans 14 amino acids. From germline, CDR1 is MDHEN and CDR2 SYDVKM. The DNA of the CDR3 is TGTGCCAGCAGTCCAGGGTTAGTGGGTGAAAAACTGTTTTTT. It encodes CASSPGLVGEKLFF.

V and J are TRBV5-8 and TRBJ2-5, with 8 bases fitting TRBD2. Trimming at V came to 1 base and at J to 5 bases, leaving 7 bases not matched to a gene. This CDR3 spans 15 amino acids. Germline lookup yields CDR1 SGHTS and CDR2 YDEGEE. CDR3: CASSLSTGGTETQYF. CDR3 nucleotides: TGTGCCAGCAGCTTGTCTACGGGAGGGACCGAGACCCAGTACTTC.

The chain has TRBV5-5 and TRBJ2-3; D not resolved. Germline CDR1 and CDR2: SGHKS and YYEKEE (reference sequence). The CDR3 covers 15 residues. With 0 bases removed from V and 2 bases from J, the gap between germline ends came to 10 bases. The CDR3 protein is CASSLEGKHTDTQYF. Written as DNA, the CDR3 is TGTGCCAGCAGCTTGGAAGGGAAACACACAGATACGCAGTATTTT.

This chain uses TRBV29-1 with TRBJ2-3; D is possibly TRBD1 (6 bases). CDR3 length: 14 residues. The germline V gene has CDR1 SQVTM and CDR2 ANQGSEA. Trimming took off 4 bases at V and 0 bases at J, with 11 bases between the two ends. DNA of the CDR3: TGCAGCGTTGTTTTCAGGGGTAGCACAGATACGCAGTATTTT. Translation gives CSVVFRGSTDTQYF.

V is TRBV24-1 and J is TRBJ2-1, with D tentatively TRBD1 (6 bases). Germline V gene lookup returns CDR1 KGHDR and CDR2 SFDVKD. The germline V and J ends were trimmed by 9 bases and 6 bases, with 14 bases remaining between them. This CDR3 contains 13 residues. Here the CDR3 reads CATEYRGGNEQFF. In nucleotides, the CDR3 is TGTGCCACCGAGTATAGAGGGGGCAATGAGCAGTTCTTC.

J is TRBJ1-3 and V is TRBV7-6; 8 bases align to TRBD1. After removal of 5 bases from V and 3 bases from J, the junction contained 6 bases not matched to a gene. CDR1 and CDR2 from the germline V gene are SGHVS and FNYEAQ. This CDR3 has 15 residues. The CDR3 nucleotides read TGTGCCAGCAGCCTGACCACAGGGGGTGGAAACACCATATATTTT. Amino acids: CASSLTTGGGNTIYF.

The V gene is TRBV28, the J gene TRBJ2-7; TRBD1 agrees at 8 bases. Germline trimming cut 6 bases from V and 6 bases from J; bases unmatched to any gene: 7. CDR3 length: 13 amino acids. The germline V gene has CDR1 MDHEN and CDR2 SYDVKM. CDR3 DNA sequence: TGTGCCAGCAGGGGGACAGGATGGGGCGAGCAGTACTTC. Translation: CASRGTGWGEQYF.

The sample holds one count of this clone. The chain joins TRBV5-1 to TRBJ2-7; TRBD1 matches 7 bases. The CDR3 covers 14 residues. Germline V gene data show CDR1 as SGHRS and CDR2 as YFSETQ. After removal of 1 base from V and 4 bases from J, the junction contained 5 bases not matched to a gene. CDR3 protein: CASSLMDRRYEQYF. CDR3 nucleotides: TGCGCCAGCAGCTTGATGGACAGGCGGTACGAGCAGTACTTC.